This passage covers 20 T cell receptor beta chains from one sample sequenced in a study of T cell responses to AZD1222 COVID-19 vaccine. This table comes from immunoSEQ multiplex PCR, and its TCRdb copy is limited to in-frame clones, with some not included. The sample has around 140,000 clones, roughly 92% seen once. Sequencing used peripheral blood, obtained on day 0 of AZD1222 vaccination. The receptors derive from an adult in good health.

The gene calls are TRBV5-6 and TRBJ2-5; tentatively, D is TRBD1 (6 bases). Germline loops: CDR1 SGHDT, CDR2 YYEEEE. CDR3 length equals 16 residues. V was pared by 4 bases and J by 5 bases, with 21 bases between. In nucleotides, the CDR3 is TGTGCCAGCAGCCCCCAGCCGGGCAGGGGAGTGGAGACCCAGTACTTC. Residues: CASSPQPGRGVETQYF.

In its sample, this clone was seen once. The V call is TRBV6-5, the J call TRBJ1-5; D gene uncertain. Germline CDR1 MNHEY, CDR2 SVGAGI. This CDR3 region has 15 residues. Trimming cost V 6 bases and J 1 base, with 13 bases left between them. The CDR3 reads CASRATRVSNQPQHF. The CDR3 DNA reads TGTGCCAGCAGAGCCACAAGGGTGAGCAATCAGCCCCAGCATTTT.

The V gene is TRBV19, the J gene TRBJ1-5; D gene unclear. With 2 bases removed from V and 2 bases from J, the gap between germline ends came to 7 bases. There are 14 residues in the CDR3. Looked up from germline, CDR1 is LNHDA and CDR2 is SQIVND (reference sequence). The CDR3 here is CASSISRGNQPQHF. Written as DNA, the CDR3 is TGTGCCAGTAGTATAAGTAGGGGCAATCAGCCCCAGCATTTT.

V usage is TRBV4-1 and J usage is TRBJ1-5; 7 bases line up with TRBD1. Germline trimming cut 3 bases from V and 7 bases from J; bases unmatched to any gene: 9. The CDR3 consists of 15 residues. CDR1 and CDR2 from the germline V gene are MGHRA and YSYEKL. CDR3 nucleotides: TGCGCCAGCAGCCATCCGGACAGGTTAGGCCAGCCCCAGCATTTT. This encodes CASSHPDRLGQPQHF.

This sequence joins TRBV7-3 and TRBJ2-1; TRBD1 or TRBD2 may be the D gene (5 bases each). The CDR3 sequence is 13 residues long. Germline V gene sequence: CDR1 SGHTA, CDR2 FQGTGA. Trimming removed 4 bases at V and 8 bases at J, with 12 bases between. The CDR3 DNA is TGTGCCAGCAGCTCGGGGCCTGGGGATGAGCAGTTCTTC. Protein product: CASSSGPGDEQFF.

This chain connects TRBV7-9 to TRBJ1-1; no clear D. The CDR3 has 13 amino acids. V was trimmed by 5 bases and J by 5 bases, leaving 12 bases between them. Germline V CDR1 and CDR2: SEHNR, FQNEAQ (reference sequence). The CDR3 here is CASSLQVETEAFF. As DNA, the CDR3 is TGTGCCAGCAGCCTCCAGGTAGAGACTGAAGCTTTCTTT.

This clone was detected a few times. The CDR3 here is CASTPGSRGHNQPQHF. The CDR3 region has the DNA TGTGCCAGCACCCCTGGGAGCAGGGGACACAATCAGCCCCAGCATTTT. The chain is built from TRBV6-2 or TRBV6-3 and TRBJ1-5; D is perhaps TRBD1 (6 bases). The germline V gene encodes CDR1 MNHEY and CDR2 SVGEGT. V was trimmed by 7 bases and J by 3 bases, leaving 19 bases between them. This CDR3 has 16 amino acids.

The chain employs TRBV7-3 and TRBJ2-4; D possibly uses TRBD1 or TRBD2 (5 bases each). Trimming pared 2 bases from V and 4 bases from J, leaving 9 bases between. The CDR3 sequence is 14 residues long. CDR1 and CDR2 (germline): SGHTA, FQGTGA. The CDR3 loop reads CASSLGGPKNIQYF. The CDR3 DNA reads TGTGCCAGCAGCTTAGGGGGACCTAAAAACATTCAGTACTTC.

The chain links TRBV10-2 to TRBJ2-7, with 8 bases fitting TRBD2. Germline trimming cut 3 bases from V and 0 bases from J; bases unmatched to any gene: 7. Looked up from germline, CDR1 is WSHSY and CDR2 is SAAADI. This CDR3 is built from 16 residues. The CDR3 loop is CASSDARGAISYEQYF. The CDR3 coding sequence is TGCGCCAGCAGTGACGCGCGGGGGGCGATCTCCTACGAGCAGTACTTC.

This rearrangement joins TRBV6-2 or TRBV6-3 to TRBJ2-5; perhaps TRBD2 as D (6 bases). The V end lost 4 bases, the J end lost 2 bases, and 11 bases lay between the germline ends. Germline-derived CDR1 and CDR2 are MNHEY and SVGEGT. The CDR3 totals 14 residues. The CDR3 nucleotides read TGTGCCAGCAGTTCCCTAGGGACTCAAGAGACCCAGTACTTC. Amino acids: CASSSLGTQETQYF.

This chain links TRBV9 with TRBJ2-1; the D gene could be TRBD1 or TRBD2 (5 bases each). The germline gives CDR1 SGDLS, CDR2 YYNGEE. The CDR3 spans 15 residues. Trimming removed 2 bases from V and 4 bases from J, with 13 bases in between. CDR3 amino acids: CASSVSGDLYNEQFF. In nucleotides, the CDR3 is TGTGCCAGCAGCGTGTCCGGGGACCTATACAATGAGCAGTTCTTC.

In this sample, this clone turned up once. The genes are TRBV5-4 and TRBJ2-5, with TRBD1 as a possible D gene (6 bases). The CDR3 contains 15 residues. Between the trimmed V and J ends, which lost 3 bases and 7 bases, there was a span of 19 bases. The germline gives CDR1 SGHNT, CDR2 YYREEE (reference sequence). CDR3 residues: CASSSGETGRGTQYF. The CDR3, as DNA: TGTGCCAGCAGCTCCGGAGAGACAGGAAGGGGGACCCAGTACTTC.

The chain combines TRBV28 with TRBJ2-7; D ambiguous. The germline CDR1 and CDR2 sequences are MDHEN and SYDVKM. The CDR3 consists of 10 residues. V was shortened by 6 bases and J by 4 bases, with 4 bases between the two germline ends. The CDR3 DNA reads TGTGCCAGCAGGGGATACGAGCAGTACTTC. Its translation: CASRGYEQYF.

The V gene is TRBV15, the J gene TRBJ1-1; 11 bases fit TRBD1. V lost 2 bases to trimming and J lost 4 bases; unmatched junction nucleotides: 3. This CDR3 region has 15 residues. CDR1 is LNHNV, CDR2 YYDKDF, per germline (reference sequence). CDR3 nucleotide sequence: TGTGCCACCAGCAGAACCGGGACAGGGGGCACTGAAGCTTTCTTT. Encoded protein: CATSRTGTGGTEAFF.

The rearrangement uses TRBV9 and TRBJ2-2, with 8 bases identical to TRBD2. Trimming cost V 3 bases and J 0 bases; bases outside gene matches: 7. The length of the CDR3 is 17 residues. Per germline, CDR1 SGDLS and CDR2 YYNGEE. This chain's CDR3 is CASSASSGGSNTGELFF. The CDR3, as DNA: TGTGCCAGCAGCGCCTCAAGCGGGGGCTCGAACACCGGGGAGCTGTTTTTT.

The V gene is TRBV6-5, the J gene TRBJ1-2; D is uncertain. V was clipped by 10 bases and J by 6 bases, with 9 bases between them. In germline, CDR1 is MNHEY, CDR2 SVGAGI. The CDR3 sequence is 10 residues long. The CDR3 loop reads CATGWDGYTF. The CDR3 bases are TGTGCCACCGGATGGGATGGCTACACCTTC.

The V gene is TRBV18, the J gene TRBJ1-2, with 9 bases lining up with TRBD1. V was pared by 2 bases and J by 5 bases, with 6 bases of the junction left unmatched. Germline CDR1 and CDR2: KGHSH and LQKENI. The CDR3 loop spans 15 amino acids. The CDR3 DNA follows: TGTGCCAGCTCACCAGTGGACAGGGGAGTTTATGGCTACACCTTC. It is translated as CASSPVDRGVYGYTF.

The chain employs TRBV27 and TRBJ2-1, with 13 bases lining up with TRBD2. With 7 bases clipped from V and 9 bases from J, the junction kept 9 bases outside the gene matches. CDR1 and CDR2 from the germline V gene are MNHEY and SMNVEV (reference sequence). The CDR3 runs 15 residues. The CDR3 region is CASTPLAGGQVEQFF. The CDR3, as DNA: TGTGCCAGCACTCCACTAGCGGGGGGGCAGGTTGAGCAGTTCTTC.

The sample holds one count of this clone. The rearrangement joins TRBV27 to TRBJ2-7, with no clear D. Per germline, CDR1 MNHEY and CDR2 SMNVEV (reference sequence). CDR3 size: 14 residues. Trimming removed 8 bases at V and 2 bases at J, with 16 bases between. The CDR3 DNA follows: TGTGCCAGCTTATCGGCTATACCCCCCTACGAGCAGTACTTC. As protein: CASLSAIPPYEQYF.

This CDR3 reads CASSSDDRARGNEQFF. The CDR3 DNA sequence: TGTGCCAGCAGTTCCGACGACAGGGCGAGGGGGAATGAGCAGTTCTTC. The J gene is TRBJ2-1, the V gene TRBV6-2 or TRBV6-3, with 7 bases fitting TRBD1. Germline lookup yields CDR1 MNHEY and CDR2 SVGEGT. CDR3 length: 16 residues. The V and J ends lost 4 bases and 7 bases, in that order; junction bases with no gene match: 13.